This T cell receptor beta chain was sequenced for a study of blood T cell repertoires in COVID-19. About the study: COVID-19 samples collected from the United States, Italy and Spain covered acute and convalescent phases. PBMCs, B-cell-depleted T cells, or T cells were the source of the cDNA or gDNA that made up the material.

The germline V gene encodes CDR1 SGHNT and CDR2 YYREEE (reference sequence). The CDR3 totals 14 residues. Trimming stripped 4 bases from V and 6 bases from J, with 11 bases between. Methods used by the authors: Estimates of nucleated cell counts were drawn from the amplification of reference gene primers. TCRdb's copy holds only in-frame clones and misses some; the assay was immunoSEQ multiplex PCR. V, J and clone size were drawn from that table, and D and trimming were deduced from the DNA. The sample has around 72,000 clones, 65% to 85% seen once; the top ten hold about 4.3%. The sample comprised peripheral blood. This clonotype originated in a woman aged 55-75 years with acute or convalescent COVID-19. The J gene is TRBJ1-6, the V gene TRBV5-4, with a tentative D call TRBD1 (5 bases). Here the CDR3 reads CASSDTQGNSPLHF. The CDR3 region has the DNA TGTGCCAGCAGCGATACCCAGGGTAATTCACCCCTCCACTTT.